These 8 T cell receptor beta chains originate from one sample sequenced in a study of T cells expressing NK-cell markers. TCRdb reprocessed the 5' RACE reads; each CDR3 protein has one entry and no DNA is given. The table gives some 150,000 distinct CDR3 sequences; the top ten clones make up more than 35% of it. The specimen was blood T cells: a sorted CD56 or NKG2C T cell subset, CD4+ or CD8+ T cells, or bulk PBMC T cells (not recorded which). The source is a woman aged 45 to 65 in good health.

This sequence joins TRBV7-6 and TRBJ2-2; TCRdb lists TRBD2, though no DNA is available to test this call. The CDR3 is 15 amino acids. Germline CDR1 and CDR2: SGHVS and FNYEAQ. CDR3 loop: CASSFRGRNTGELFF.

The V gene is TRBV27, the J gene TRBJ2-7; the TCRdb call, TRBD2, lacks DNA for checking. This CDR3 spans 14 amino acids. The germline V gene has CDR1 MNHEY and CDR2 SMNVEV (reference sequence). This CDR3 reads CASSSSGSGYEQYF.

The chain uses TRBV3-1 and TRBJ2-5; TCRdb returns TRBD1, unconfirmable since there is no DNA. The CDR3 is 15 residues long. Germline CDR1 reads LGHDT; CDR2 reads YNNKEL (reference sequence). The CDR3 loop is CASSLARSSWETQYF.

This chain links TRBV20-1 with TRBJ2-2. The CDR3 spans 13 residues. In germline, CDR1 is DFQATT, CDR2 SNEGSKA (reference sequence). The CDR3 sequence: CSARDREGGELFF.

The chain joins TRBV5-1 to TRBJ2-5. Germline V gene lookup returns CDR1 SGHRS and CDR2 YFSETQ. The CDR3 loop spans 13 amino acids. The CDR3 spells CASSPAVQETQYF.

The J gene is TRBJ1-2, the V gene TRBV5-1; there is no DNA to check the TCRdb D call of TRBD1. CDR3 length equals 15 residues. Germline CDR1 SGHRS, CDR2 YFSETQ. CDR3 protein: CASSLGGGNVHGYTF.

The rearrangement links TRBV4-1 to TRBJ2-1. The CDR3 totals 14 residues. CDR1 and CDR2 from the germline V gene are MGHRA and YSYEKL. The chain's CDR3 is CASSQVSVYNEQFF.

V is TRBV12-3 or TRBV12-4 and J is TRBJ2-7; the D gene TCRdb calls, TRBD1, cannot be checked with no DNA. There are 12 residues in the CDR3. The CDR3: CASTGASYEQYF.